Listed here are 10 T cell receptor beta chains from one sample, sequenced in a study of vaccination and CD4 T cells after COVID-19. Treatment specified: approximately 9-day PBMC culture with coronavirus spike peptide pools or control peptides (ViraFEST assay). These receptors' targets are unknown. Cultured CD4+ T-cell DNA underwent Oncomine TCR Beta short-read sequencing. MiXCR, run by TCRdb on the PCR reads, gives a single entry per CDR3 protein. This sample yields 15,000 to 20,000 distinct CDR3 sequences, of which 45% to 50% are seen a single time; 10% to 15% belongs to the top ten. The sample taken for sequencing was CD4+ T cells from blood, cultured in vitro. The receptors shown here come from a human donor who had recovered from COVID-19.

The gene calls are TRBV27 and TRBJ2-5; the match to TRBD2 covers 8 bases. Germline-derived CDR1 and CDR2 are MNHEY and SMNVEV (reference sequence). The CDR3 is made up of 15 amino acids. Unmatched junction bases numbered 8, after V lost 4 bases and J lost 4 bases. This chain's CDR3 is CASSSIAGRLETQYF. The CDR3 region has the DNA TGTGCCAGCAGTTCAATAGCGGGACGGTTAGAGACCCAGTACTTC.

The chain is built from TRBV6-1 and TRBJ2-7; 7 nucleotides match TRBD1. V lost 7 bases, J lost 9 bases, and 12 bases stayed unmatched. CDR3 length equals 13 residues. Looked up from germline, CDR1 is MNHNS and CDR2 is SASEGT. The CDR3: CASKHPQGVWQYF. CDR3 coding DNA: TGTGCCAGCAAACACCCTCAGGGGGTATGGCAGTACTTC.

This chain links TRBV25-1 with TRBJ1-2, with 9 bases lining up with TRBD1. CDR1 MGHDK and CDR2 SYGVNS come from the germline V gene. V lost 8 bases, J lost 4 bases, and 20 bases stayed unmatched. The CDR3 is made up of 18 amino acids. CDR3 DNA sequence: TGTGCCAGCTGGGGGTTAGGGACAGGGACCCTTTTGGTCTATGGCTACACCTTC. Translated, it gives CASWGLGTGTLLVYGYTF.

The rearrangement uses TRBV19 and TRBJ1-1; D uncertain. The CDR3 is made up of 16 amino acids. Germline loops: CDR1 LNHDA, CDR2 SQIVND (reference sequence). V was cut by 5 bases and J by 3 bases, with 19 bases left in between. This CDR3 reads CASSRSLFIGDTEAFF. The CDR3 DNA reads TGTGCCAGTAGTCGTTCCCTATTTATAGGAGACACTGAAGCTTTCTTT.

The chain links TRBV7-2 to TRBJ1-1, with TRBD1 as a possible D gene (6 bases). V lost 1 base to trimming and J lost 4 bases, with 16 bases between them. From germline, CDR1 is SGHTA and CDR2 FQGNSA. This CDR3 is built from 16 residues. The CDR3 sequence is CASSLGNRVFGTEAFF. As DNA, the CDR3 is TGTGCCAGCAGCTTAGGGAACAGGGTTTTTGGCACTGAAGCTTTCTTT.

The CDR3 loop reads CASSVPAGKTNTGELFF. CDR3 DNA: TGTGCCAGCAGTGTACCAGCGGGAAAAACGAACACCGGGGAGCTGTTTTTT. The J gene is TRBJ2-2, the V gene TRBV6-1; 7 positions agree with TRBD2. After removal of 4 bases from V and 0 bases from J, the junction contained 8 bases not matched to a gene. The V gene's germline CDR1 is MNHNS and CDR2 SASEGT. The CDR3 is 17 residues long.

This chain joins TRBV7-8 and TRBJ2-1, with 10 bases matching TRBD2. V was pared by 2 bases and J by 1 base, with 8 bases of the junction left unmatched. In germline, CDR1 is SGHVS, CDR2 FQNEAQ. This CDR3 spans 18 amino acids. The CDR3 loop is CASSLSALAGVSYNEQFF. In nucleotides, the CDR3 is TGTGCCAGCAGCTTATCGGCGCTAGCGGGAGTTTCCTACAATGAGCAGTTCTTC.

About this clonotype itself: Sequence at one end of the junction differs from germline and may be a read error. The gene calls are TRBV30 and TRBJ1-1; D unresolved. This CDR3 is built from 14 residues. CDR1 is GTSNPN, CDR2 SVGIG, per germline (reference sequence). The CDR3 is CTWSVGRLNTEAFF. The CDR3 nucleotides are TGTACCTGGAGTGTTGGGCGGTTGAACACTGAAGCTTTCTTT.

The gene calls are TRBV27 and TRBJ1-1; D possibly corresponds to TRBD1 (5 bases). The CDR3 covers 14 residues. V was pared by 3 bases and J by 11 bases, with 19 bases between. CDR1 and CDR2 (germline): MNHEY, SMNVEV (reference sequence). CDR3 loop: CASSLNPSTVRAFF. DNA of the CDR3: TGTGCCAGCAGTTTGAACCCCTCGACAGTGCGTGCTTTCTTT.

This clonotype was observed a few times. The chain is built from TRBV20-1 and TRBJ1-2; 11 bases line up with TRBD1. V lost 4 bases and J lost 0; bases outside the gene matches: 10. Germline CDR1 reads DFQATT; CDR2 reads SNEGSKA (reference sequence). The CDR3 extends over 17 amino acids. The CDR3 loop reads CSATRPGTGGANYGYTF. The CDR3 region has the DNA TGCAGTGCTACCCGTCCCGGGACAGGGGGAGCTAACTATGGCTACACCTTC.